Presented here are 2 T cell receptor beta chains from one specimen sequenced in a study of cytomegalovirus exposure and HLA in healthy donors. The PCR made use of 60 Vbeta and 13 Jbeta primers. The method was immunoSEQ multiplex PCR; TCRdb's version includes in-frame clones alone and lacks a portion of them. This sample has some 150,000 clones, with around four fifths found just once. The sequencing input was PBMCs. These receptors were taken from a woman aged 50 to 60 in good health and CMV-seronegative.

V and J are TRBV29-1 and TRBJ2-7; 7 bases line up with TRBD1. There are 14 residues in the CDR3. CDR1 SQVTM and CDR2 ANQGSEA come from the germline V gene. The trim removed 6 bases at V and 4 bases at J, leaving 12 bases unmatched. The CDR3 bases are TGCAGCGTACAACACGACAGGGTAAGGTACGAGCAGTACTTC. Its translation: CSVQHDRVRYEQYF.

This chain joins TRBV7-2 and TRBJ2-7, with TRBD1 as a possible D gene (5 bases). V shed 4 bases and J shed 3 bases, with 16 bases lying between them. The CDR3 contains 15 residues. Germline values: CDR1 SGHTA, CDR2 FQGNSA. The CDR3 coding sequence is TGTGCCAGCAGCTCCTTTAATCCAGACAGCTACGAGCAGTACTTC. It codes for CASSSFNPDSYEQYF. The whole variable domain, remainder taken from reference TRBV7-2 and TRBJ2-7, is GAGVSQSPSNKVTEKGKDVELRCDPISGHTALYWYRQSLGQGLEFLIYFQGNSAPDKSGLPSDRFSAERTGGSVSTLTIQRTQQEDSAVYLCASSSFNPDSYEQYFGPGTRLTVT.